The source of this T cell receptor beta chain is a study of T-cell memory formation after mild COVID-19. Findings and caveats of the study: For contracting clones, CD4+ ones sat mainly in CM and EM, CD8+ in EMRA.

TCRdb itself ran the 5' RACE reads through MiXCR, one entry per CDR3 protein. The data contain 430,000 or so distinct CDR3 sequences, about 23% of them seen just once; the ten biggest clones take up 9.5% to 15%. This clonotype came up a few times. Its cognate antigen is unknown. Germline V gene sequence: CDR1 LGHNA, CDR2 YNFKEQ. Trimming cost V 1 base and J 4 bases, with 13 bases left between them. This CDR3 has 15 residues. The source material was PBMCs or a T cell subset sorted from them (not recorded which). V usage is TRBV4-2 and J usage is TRBJ2-5; D is possibly TRBD2 (6 bases). The sequence was obtained from an adult woman who had mild COVID-19 (a few samples of this study predate the infection). Cell type and time point are not known. The CDR3, as DNA: TGTGCCAGCAGCCAAGCAGCCGGAGCGGGAGAGACCCAGTACTTC. Translated: CASSQAAGAGETQYF.